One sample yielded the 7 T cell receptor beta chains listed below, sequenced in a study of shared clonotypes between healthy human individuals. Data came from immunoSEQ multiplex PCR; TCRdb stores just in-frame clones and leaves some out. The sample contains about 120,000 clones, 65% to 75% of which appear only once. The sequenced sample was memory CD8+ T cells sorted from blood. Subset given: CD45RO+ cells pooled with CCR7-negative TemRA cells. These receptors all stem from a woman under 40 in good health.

The CDR3 nucleotides are TGTGCCAGCAGCCGCTCCTACGAGCAGTACTTC. Translated: CASSRSYEQYF. The chain has TRBV14 and TRBJ2-7; D uncertain. V lost 4 bases, J lost 0 bases, and 1 base lay in between. From germline, CDR1 is SGHDN and CDR2 FVKESK. The CDR3 runs 11 residues.

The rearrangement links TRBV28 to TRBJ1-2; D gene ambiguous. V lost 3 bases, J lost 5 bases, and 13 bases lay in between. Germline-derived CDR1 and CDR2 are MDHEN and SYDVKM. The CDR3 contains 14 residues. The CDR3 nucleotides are TGTGCCAGCAGTTTTGGAACGGGGAATTATGGCTACACCTTC. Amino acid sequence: CASSFGTGNYGYTF.

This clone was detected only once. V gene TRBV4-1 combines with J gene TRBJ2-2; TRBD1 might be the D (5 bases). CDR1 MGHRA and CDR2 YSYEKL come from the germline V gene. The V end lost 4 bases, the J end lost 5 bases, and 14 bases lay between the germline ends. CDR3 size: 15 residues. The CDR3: CASSPDTDPTGELFF. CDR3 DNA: TGCGCCAGCAGCCCGGACACCGACCCAACCGGGGAGCTGTTTTTT.

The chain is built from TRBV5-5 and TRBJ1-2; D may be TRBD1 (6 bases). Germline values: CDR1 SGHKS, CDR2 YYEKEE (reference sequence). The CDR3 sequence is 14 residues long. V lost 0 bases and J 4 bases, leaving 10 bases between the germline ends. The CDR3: CASSLGQARYGYTF. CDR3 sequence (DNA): TGTGCCAGCAGCTTGGGACAGGCTCGCTATGGCTACACCTTC.

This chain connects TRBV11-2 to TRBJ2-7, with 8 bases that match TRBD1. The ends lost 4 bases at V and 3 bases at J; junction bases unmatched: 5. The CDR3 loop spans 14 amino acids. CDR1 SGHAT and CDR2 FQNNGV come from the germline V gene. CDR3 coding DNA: TGTGCCAGCAGCTCGGACAGGGTTTTCTACGAGCAGTACTTC. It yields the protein CASSSDRVFYEQYF.

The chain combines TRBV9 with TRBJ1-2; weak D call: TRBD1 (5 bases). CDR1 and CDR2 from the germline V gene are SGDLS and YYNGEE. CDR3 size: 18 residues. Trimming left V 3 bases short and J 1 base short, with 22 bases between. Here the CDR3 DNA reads TGTGCCAGCAGCGGTTGGGATGTAGGAGGACAACTTAACTATGGCTACACCTTC. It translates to CASSGWDVGGQLNYGYTF.

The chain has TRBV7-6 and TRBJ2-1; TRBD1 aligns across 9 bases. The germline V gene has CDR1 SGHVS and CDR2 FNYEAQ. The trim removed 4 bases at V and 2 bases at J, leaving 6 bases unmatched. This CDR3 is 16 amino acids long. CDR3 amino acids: CASSYGTGRTYNEQFF. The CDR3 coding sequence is TGTGCCAGCAGCTACGGGACAGGGAGGACCTACAATGAGCAGTTCTTC.